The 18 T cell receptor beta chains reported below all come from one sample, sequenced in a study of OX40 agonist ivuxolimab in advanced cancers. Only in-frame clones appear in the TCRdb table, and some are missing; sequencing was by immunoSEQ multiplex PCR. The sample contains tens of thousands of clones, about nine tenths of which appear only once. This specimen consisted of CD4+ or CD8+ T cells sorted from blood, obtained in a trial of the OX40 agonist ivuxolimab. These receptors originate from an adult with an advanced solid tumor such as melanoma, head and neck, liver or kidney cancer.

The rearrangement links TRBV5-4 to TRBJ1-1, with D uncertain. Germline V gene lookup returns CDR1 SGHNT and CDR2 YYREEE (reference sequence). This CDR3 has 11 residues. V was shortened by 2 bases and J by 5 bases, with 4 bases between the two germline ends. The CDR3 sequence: CASSFGTEAFF. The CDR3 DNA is TGTGCCAGCAGCTTTGGGACTGAAGCTTTCTTT.

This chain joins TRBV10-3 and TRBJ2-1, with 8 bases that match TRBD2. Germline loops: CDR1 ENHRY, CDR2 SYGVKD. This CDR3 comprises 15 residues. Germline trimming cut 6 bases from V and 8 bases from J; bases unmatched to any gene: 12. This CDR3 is CAIRETKHGGDEQFF. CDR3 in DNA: TGTGCCATCAGGGAGACCAAACACGGGGGGGATGAGCAGTTCTTC.

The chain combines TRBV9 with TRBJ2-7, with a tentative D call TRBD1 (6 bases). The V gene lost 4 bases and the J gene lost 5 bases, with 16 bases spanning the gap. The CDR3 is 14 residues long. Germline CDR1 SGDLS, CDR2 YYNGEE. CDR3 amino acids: CASSTDSARHEQYF. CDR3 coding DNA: TGTGCCAGCAGCACGGACAGTGCACGACACGAGCAGTACTTC. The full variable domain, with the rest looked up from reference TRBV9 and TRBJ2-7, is DSGVTQTPKHLITATGQRVTLRCSPRSGDLSVYWYQQSLDQGLQFLIQYYNGEERAKGNILERFSAQQFPDLHSELNLSSLELGDSALYFCASSTDSARHEQYFGPGTRLTVT.

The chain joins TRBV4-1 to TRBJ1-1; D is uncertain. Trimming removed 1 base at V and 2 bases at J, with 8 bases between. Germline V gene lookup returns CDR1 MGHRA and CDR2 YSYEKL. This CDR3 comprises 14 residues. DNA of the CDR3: TGCGCCAGCAGCCAAGGGCGGAGTAACACTGAAGCTTTCTTT. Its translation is CASSQGRSNTEAFF.

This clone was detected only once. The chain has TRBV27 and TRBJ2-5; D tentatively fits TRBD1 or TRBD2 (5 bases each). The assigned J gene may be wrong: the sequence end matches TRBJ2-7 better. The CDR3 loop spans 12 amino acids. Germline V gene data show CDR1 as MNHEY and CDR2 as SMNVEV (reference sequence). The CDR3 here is CASSPFGGEQYF. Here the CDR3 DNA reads TGTGCCAGCAGCCCCTTTGGGGGCGAGCAGTACTTC.

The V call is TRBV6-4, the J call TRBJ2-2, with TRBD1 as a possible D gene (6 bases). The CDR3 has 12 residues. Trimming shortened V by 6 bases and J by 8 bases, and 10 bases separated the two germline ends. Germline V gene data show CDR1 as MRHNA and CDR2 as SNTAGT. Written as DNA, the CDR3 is TGTGCCAGCAGGGACAGATCTGGGGAGCTGTTTTTT. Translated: CASRDRSGELFF.

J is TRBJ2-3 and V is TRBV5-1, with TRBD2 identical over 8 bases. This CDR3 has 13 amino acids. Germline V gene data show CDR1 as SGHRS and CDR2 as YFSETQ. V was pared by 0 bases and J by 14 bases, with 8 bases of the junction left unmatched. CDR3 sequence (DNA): TGCGCCAGCAGCTTGGGTTCCGGGAGGGAGCGGTATTTT. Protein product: CASSLGSGRERYF.

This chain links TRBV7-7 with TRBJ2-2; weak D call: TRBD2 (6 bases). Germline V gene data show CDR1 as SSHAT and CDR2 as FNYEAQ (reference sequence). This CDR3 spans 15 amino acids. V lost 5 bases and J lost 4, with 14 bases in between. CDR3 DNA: TGTGCCAGCAGCCCCGCCGGGGGACCCACCGGGGAGCTGTTTTTT. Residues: CASSPAGGPTGELFF. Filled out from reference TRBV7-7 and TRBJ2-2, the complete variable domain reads GAGVSQSPRYKVTKRGQDVTLRCDPISSHATLYWYQQALGQGPEFLTYFNYEAQPDKSGLPSDRFSAERPEGSISTLTIQRTEQRDSAMYRCASSPAGGPTGELFFGEGSRLTVL.

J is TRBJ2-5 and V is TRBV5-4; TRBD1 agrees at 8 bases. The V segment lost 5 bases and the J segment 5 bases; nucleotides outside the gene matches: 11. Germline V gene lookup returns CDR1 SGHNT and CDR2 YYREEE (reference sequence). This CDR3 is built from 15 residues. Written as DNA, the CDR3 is TGTGCCAGCAGGGGGAGACAGGGGCTGGAGGAGACCCAGTACTTC. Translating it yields CASRGRQGLEETQYF.

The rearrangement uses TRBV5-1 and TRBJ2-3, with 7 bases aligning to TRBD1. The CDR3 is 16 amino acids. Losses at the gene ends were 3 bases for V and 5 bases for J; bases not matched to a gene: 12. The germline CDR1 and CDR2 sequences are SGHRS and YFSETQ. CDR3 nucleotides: TGCGCCAGCAGCTCTCCGGGACAGTCCATTGTAGATACGCAGTATTTT. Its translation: CASSSPGQSIVDTQYF.

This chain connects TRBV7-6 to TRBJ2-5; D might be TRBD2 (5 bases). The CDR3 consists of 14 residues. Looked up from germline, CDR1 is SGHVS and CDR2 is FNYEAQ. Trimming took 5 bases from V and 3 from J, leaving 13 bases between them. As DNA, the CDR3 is TGTGCCAGCAGCCCTTTTTGGGGAGAAGAGACCCAGTACTTC. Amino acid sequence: CASSPFWGEETQYF.

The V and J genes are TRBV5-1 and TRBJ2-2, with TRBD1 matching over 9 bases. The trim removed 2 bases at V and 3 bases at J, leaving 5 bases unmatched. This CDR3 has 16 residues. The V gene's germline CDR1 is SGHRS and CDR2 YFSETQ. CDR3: CASSFTGGGDTGELFF. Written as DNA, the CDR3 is TGCGCCAGCAGCTTTACAGGGGGCGGTGACACCGGGGAGCTGTTTTTT.

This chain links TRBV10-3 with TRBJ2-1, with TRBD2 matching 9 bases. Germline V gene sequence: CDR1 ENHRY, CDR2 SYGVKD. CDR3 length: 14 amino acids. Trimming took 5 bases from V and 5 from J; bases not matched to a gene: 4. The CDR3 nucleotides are TGTGCCATCAGTCCGACTAGCGGCCACAATGAGCAGTTCTTC. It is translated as CAISPTSGHNEQFF.

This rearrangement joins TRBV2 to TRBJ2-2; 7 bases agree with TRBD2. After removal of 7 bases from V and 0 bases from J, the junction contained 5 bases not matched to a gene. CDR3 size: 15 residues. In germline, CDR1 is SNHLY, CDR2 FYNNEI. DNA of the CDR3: TGTGCCAGCACGGGGCGGGGGACGAACACCGGGGAGCTGTTTTTT. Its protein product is CASTGRGTNTGELFF. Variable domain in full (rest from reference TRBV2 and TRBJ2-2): EPEVTQTPSHQVTQMGQEVILRCVPISNHLYFYWYRQILGQKVEFLVSFYNNEISEKSEIFDDQFSVERPDGSNFTLKIRSTKLEDSAMYFCASTGRGTNTGELFFGEGSRLTVL.

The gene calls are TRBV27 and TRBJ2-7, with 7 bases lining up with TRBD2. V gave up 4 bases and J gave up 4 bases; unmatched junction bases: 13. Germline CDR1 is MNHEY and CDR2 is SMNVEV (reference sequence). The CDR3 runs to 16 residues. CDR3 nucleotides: TGTGCCAGCAGTTACCAGGGTGCGCAGGGAGGGTACGAGCAGTACTTC. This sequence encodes CASSYQGAQGGYEQYF.

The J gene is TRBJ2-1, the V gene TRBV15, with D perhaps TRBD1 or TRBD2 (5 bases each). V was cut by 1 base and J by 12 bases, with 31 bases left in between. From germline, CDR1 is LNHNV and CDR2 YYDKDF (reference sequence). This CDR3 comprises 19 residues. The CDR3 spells CATSRATILSGPGAKRQFF. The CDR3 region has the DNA TGTGCCACCAGCAGAGCCACCATTTTATCGGGACCTGGGGCTAAAAGGCAGTTCTTC. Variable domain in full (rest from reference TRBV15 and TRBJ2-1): DAMVIQNPRYQVTQFGKPVTLSCSQTLNHNVMYWYQQKSSQAPKLLFHYYDKDFNNEADTPDNFQSRRPNTSFCFLDIRSPGLGDTAMYLCATSRATILSGPGAKRQFFGPGTRLTVL.

The CDR3 DNA reads as TGTGCCAGCAGCTCATTCCCTGACCCCGTGGAGACTGAAGCTTTCTTT. It is translated as CASSSFPDPVETEAFF. The V call is TRBV7-8, the J call TRBJ1-1; D unclear. With 4 bases removed from V and 5 bases from J, the gap between germline ends came to 20 bases. The V gene's germline CDR1 is SGHVS and CDR2 FQNEAQ. This CDR3 contains 16 residues.

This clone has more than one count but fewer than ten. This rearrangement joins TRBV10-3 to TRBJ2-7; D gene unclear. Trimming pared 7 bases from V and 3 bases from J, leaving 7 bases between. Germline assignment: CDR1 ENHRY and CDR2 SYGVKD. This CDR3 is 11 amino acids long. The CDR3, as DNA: TGTGCCATCACCGTGGGCTACGAGCAGTACTTC. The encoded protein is CAITVGYEQYF.